This T cell receptor (beta chain) was documented in a study of blood T cells in healthy people across ages. General observations from the study: Estimates drawn from one million T cells were deemed to understate diversity. The study found more naive CD4+ cells and higher diversity in long-lived than aged donors.

The authors extracted at least 6 micrograms of total RNA per sample. Germline V gene sequence: CDR1 DFQATT, CDR2 SNEGSKA (reference sequence). The V end was cut by 2 bases, the J end by 5 bases, with 9 bases between. The CDR3 runs to 12 residues. Comment on this clonotype: The antigen is undetermined.

Through a sample-barcoded 5' primer and a J-beta primer mix, a second PCR was run for about 6 to 11 cycles. A template-switch adaptor containing 12 random nucleotides labeled each cDNA molecule. TCRdb passed the 5' RACE reads through MiXCR, listing each CDR3 protein once. The repertoire holds about 1,400,000 distinct CDR3 sequences, with around 42% as singletons. The sequenced sample was blood. The receptor was isolated from a woman aged 18-29 years in good health. The gene calls are TRBV20-1 and TRBJ2-5, with D possibly matching TRBD1 (5 bases). The CDR3 protein is CSARQGKETQYF. CDR3 sequence (DNA): TGCAGTGCTAGACAGGGAAAGGAGACCCAGTACTTC.